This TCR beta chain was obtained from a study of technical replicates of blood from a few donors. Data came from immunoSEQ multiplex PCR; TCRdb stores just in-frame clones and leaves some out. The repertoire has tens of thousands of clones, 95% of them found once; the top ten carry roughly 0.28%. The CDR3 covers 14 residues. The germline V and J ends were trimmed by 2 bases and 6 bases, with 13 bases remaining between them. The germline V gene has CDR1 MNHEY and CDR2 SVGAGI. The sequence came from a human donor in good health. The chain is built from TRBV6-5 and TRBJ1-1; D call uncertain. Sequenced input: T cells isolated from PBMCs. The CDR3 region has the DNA TGTGCCAGCAGTTACGAACAGTCGCACGCTGAAGCTTTCTTT. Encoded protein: CASSYEQSHAEAFF.